Listed here are 23 T cell receptor beta chains from one sample, sequenced in a study of blood T cell repertoires in COVID-19. TCRdb's table, derived via immunoSEQ multiplex PCR, lists solely in-frame clones and lacks some. In the table there are roughly 200,000 clones, about 88% of which are singletons. The source material was PBMCs or T cells enriched from blood (not recorded which). Receptors originate from a woman in her 30s who had been exposed to COVID-19.

This rearrangement joins TRBV11-2 to TRBJ1-1, with 8 nucleotides matching TRBD1. Per germline, CDR1 SGHAT and CDR2 FQNNGV. The CDR3 totals 14 residues. Trimming at V came to 3 bases and at J to 3 bases, leaving 3 bases not matched to a gene. The CDR3 protein is CASSFQGADTEAFF. DNA of the CDR3: TGTGCCAGCAGCTTCCAGGGGGCGGACACTGAAGCTTTCTTT.

The J gene is TRBJ2-2, the V gene TRBV30; TRBD1 agrees at 9 bases. Trimming cost V 0 bases and J 3 bases; bases outside gene matches: 2. The CDR3 totals 15 residues. Germline V lookup: CDR1 GTSNPN, CDR2 SVGIG (reference sequence). CDR3 coding DNA: TGTGCCTGGAGTGTAAGGGACAGGGACACCGGGGAGCTGTTTTTT. Amino acids: CAWSVRDRDTGELFF.

The V call is TRBV11-3, the J call TRBJ1-3; D unresolved. The CDR3 has 16 residues. Trimming stripped 3 bases from V and 0 bases from J, with 12 bases between. Germline CDR1 and CDR2: SGHNT and YENEEA. The CDR3 region is CASSFDTISSGNTIYF. Written as DNA, the CDR3 is TGTGCCAGCAGCTTCGACACAATTTCCTCTGGAAACACCATATATTTT.

This chain links TRBV24-1 with TRBJ2-3; 10 bases match TRBD1. The germline CDR1 and CDR2 sequences are KGHDR and SFDVKD. The V segment lost 5 bases and the J segment 5 bases; nucleotides outside the gene matches: 9. The CDR3 has 16 residues. CDR3 DNA sequence: TGTGCCACCAGTGCCCCGGGACAGGGGAGAGGAGATACGCAGTATTTT. It specifies CATSAPGQGRGDTQYF.

The rearrangement uses TRBV7-9 and TRBJ1-1; D may be TRBD1 (5 bases). CDR3 length: 13 residues. The germline gives CDR1 SEHNR, CDR2 FQNEAQ (reference sequence). V was shortened by 3 bases and J by 7 bases, with 12 bases between the two germline ends. The CDR3: CASSFPPQGEAFF. CDR3 DNA sequence: TGTGCCAGCAGCTTTCCCCCCCAGGGTGAAGCTTTCTTT. The variable domain in full, completed from reference TRBV7-9 and TRBJ1-1, reads DTGVSQNPRHKITKRGQNVTFRCDPISEHNRLYWYRQTLGQGPEFLTYFQNEAQLEKSRLLSDRFSAERPKGSFSTLEIQRTEQGDSAMYLCASSFPPQGEAFFGQGTRLTVV.

The chain recombines TRBV5-1 with TRBJ1-2, with TRBD1 identical over 10 bases. The CDR3 has 15 amino acids. V lost 4 bases, J lost 7 bases, and 10 bases stayed unmatched. Germline values: CDR1 SGHRS, CDR2 YFSETQ. The DNA for the CDR3 is TGCGCCAGCAGCGGGCGGGACAGGGGTCTAGGTGGCTACACCTTC. Translated: CASSGRDRGLGGYTF.

This sequence joins TRBV25-1 and TRBJ1-3; no clear D gene. The germline gives CDR1 MGHDK, CDR2 SYGVNS. V lost 1 base to trimming and J lost 3 bases, with 7 bases between them. There are 14 residues in the CDR3. The CDR3, as DNA: TGTGCCAGCAGTGAATCAGGTGTTGGAAACACCATATATTTT. Its protein is CASSESGVGNTIYF.

This chain uses TRBV2 with TRBJ1-3; TRBD1 might be the D (6 bases). V lost 8 bases, J lost 1 base, and 12 bases lay in between. Germline values: CDR1 SNHLY, CDR2 FYNNEI. The CDR3 is made up of 14 amino acids. For the CDR3, the DNA is TGTGCCAGCGGAACAGGGTTATCTGGAAACACCATATATTTT. It yields the protein CASGTGLSGNTIYF.

The V gene is TRBV18, the J gene TRBJ2-3; 8 bases line up with TRBD1. Germline CDR1 and CDR2: KGHSH and LQKENI. V dropped 1 base and J dropped 4; count of bases not matched to a gene: 4. CDR3 length equals 15 residues. The CDR3 here is CASSPRVQGADTQYF. For the CDR3, the DNA is TGTGCCAGCTCACCACGGGTACAGGGGGCAGATACGCAGTATTTT. Using reference TRBV18 and TRBJ2-3 for the parts outside the CDR3, the full variable domain is NAGVMQNPRHLVRRRGQEARLRCSPMKGHSHVYWYRQLPEEGLKFMVYLQKENIIDESGMPKERFSAEFPKEGPSILRIQQVVRGDSAAYFCASSPRVQGADTQYFGPGTRLTVL.

The chain uses TRBV24-1 and TRBJ2-7, with a weak D call TRBD2 (6 bases). Trimming pared 6 bases from V and 1 base from J, leaving 12 bases between. Germline CDR1 is KGHDR and CDR2 is SFDVKD. The CDR3 totals 14 residues. CDR3 nucleotide sequence: TGTGCCACCAGTCCCGGGACTGGTTCCTACGAGCAGTACTTC. Protein product: CATSPGTGSYEQYF.

The chain is built from TRBV3-1 (or the pseudogene TRBV3-2) and TRBJ1-6, with 7 bases identical to TRBD1. Germline V gives CDR1 LGHDT, CDR2 YNNKEL (reference sequence). The CDR3 consists of 16 residues. After removal of 3 bases from V and 9 bases from J, the junction contained 11 bases not matched to a gene. The CDR3 region has the DNA TGTGCCAGCAGCCAGAGGCGGAGACAGGGAGCTTCACCCCTCCACTTT. Translation gives CASSQRRRQGASPLHF.

This chain joins TRBV2 and TRBJ1-4; no clear D. Germline-derived CDR1 and CDR2 are SNHLY and FYNNEI. Trimming took off 4 bases at V and 5 bases at J, with 20 bases between the two ends. The CDR3 totals 17 residues. CDR3 loop: CASSVSTSKSRNEKLFF. The CDR3 region has the DNA TGTGCCAGCAGTGTGTCCACCTCTAAGAGTCGAAATGAAAAACTGTTTTTT.

This chain uses TRBV25-1 with TRBJ1-2; maybe TRBD1 (6 bases). The CDR3 is 13 residues long. The germline V gene encodes CDR1 MGHDK and CDR2 SYGVNS. Trimming shortened V by 4 bases and J by 5 bases, and 11 bases separated the two germline ends. CDR3 DNA sequence: TGTGCCAGCAGTGGGGGACATGGGTATGGCTACACCTTC. Protein product: CASSGGHGYGYTF.

This chain joins TRBV9 and TRBJ1-2; D is ambiguous. V lost 0 bases and J 5 bases, leaving 20 bases between the germline ends. Per germline, CDR1 SGDLS and CDR2 YYNGEE. The CDR3 loop spans 17 amino acids. CDR3 residues: CASSVGDRGGPLYGYTF. DNA of the CDR3: TGTGCCAGCAGCGTAGGTGATCGGGGAGGGCCCCTTTATGGCTACACCTTC.

The rearrangement uses TRBV19 and TRBJ1-2; 7 bases fit TRBD1. V lost 6 bases and J lost 3; bases outside the gene matches: 7. The V gene's germline CDR1 is LNHDA and CDR2 SQIVND (reference sequence). CDR3 length equals 14 residues. This CDR3 is CASRGTVNYYGYTF. The CDR3 nucleotides are TGTGCCAGTAGAGGGACAGTGAACTACTATGGCTACACCTTC.

The chain is built from TRBV28 and TRBJ1-6; 9 bases map to TRBD1. Germline-derived CDR1 and CDR2 are MDHEN and SYDVKM. V lost 4 bases to trimming and J lost 14 bases; unmatched junction nucleotides: 12. This CDR3 region has 15 residues. CDR3 DNA: TGTGCCAGCAGTTCTACCGGGACAGGGTCACTTTCCCTCCACTTT. This codes for CASSSTGTGSLSLHF. The full variable domain, rest sourced from reference TRBV28 and TRBJ1-6, is DVKVTQSSRYLVKRTGEKVFLECVQDMDHENMFWYRQDPGLGLRLIYFSYDVKMKEKGDIPEGYSVSREKKERFSLILESASTNQTSMYLCASSSTGTGSLSLHFGNGTRLTVT.

The V call is TRBV5-1, the J call TRBJ1-1; 10 positions agree with TRBD1. CDR1 is SGHRS and CDR2 is YFSETQ in the germline V gene. Trimming at V came to 4 bases and at J to 5 bases, leaving 8 bases not matched to a gene. The CDR3 is 15 amino acids. DNA for the CDR3: TGCGCCAGCAGCCCCGGACAGGGGGTCGGAACTGAAGCTTTCTTT. It encodes CASSPGQGVGTEAFF.

V is TRBV2 and J is TRBJ1-1, with 9 bases identical to TRBD1. V gave up 9 bases and J gave up 5 bases; unmatched junction bases: 10. CDR1 and CDR2 (germline): SNHLY, FYNNEI. The CDR3 runs to 14 residues. DNA for the CDR3: TGTGCCAGTATTAACAGGGGGCTGGGGACTGAAGCTTTCTTT. This sequence encodes CASINRGLGTEAFF.

CDR3 sequence reads: CASSPSPGTGAPPDTQYF. DNA of the CDR3: TGTGCCAGCTCACCCAGTCCCGGGACAGGGGCCCCACCAGATACGCAGTATTTT. This chain connects TRBV18 to TRBJ2-3; TRBD1 agrees at 10 bases. V was clipped by 3 bases and J by 4 bases; unmatched bases: 13. The CDR3 length is 18 residues. CDR1 is KGHSH, CDR2 LQKENI, per germline. Using reference TRBV18 and TRBJ2-3 for the parts outside the CDR3, the full variable domain is NAGVMQNPRHLVRRRGQEARLRCSPMKGHSHVYWYRQLPEEGLKFMVYLQKENIIDESGMPKERFSAEFPKEGPSILRIQQVVRGDSAAYFCASSPSPGTGAPPDTQYFGPGTRLTVL.

The chain has TRBV5-1 and TRBJ1-2; 9 bases line up with TRBD1. V shed 0 bases and J 8 bases; nucleotides not matched to a gene: 11. Germline CDR1 reads SGHRS; CDR2 reads YFSETQ. This CDR3 spans 16 amino acids. The CDR3 loop is CASSLVGDGQGRGYTF. CDR3 nucleotide sequence: TGCGCCAGCAGCTTGGTTGGCGATGGACAGGGGAGGGGCTACACCTTC.

The chain couples TRBV9 to TRBJ1-3, with D possibly being TRBD1 (6 bases). CDR1 SGDLS and CDR2 YYNGEE come from the germline V gene. The CDR3 totals 14 residues. The V gene lost 7 bases and the J gene lost 3 bases, with 14 bases spanning the gap. This chain's CDR3 is CASSMGGLGNTIYF. In nucleotides, the CDR3 is TGTGCCAGCTCGATGGGGGGGCTTGGAAACACCATATATTTT.

The chain uses TRBV5-1 and TRBJ1-1; D is perhaps TRBD1 (6 bases). The CDR3 has 14 amino acids. Germline-derived CDR1 and CDR2 are SGHRS and YFSETQ. V was pared by 0 bases and J by 7 bases, with 13 bases between. The CDR3 bases are TGCGCCAGCAGCTTGGGGACAGAGGGAATTGAAGCTTTCTTT. Encoded protein: CASSLGTEGIEAFF.

The CDR3 reads CASSLPPMNTEAFF. The CDR3 DNA reads TGTGCCAGCAGCTTACCCCCAATGAACACTGAAGCTTTCTTT. The J gene is TRBJ1-1, the V gene TRBV11-2; D unclear. The CDR3 runs 14 residues. Germline V CDR1 and CDR2: SGHAT, FQNNGV. The V end lost 2 bases, the J end lost 0 bases, and 7 bases lay between the germline ends.